The clone carrying this TCR beta chain was recorded once. As handled by the study authors: The assay estimated nucleated cells by amplifying reference gene primers. Method: immunoSEQ multiplex PCR; TCRdb's copy keeps in-frame clones and lacks some. That table is the source of V, J and clone size, and D and trimming were worked out from the DNA. The repertoire includes about 210,000 clones, roughly nine tenths of them detected once, and just over 0.7% sits in the top ten. With 3 bases removed from V and 6 bases from J, the gap between germline ends came to 15 bases. The CDR3 consists of 14 residues. Germline V gene lookup returns CDR1 SGHAT and CDR2 FQNNGV. The data derive from a study of blood T cell repertoires in COVID-19. Overall study context: Whether acute or convalescent, the COVID-19 samples came from the United States, Italy and Spain. The analysed material was cDNA or gDNA that came from T cells, B-cell-depleted T cells, or PBMCs.

This receptor was taken from a man aged 35 to 55 with acute or convalescent COVID-19. The sequenced material came from peripheral blood. The chain has TRBV11-2 and TRBJ2-7; a weak D match, TRBD2 (7 bases). The CDR3 DNA follows: TGTGCCAGCAGCTTCCTTGGCGCGGGGGCCGAGCAGTACTTC. It is translated as CASSFLGAGAEQYF.